The T cell receptor (beta chain) under discussion was sequenced for a study of blood T cells in healthy people across ages. Germline values: CDR1 ENHRY, CDR2 SYGVKD. The CDR3 is 15 residues long. A second about 7 to 11 cycle PCR used barcoded and J-beta primers. A single record per CDR3 protein comes from TCRdb applying MiXCR to the 5' RACE reads. The repertoire holds 800,000 to 1,300,000 distinct CDR3 sequences, with less than 25% as singletons. The data also belong to a second study, concerning T cells of mothers and their children.

The J gene is TRBJ2-5, the V gene TRBV10-3; tentative D call: TRBD2 (5 bases). The J call may be faulty, since TRBJ2-1 better matches the DNA end. This clonotype originated in a girl aged 2 to 9 in good health. The sample taken for sequencing was blood. CDR3 region: CAISEGGPVYFEQFF. The CDR3 DNA reads as TGTGCCATCAGTGAGGGAGGTCCCGTATATTTTGAGCAGTTCTTC.